These 24 T cell receptor beta chains were sequenced from one sample in a study of post-analysis software for immune sequencing data. Study findings and constraints: TRBV segments more frequent in patients than in controls numbered five and included TRBV5-6, TRBV5-1 and TRBV20-1.

Built from TCR beta cDNA, the libraries had unique molecular identifiers in them. MiXCR, applied by TCRdb to the PCR reads, yields one record per CDR3 protein. Found here are 400,000 to 500,000 distinct CDR3 sequences, approximately 42% of them singletons; the top ten hold under 9%. These receptors are not linked to any known antigen. Sequencing was done on a sample of blood. All receptors derive from a girl aged 2 to 9 with multiple sclerosis.

V and J are TRBV24-1 and TRBJ2-5, with 10 bases lining up with TRBD1. The germline gives CDR1 KGHDR, CDR2 SFDVKD. This CDR3 is built from 15 residues. The V gene end was trimmed by 3 bases and the J gene end by 5 bases; junction bases not matched to a gene: 5. The CDR3 DNA sequence: TGTGCCACCAGTGATAGGACAGGGGGTACTGAGACCCAGTACTTC. Protein product: CATSDRTGGTETQYF.

The chain combines TRBV7-9 with TRBJ2-7; D gene unclear. The CDR3 covers 15 residues. Trimming removed 1 base at V and 3 bases at J, with 13 bases between. Germline assignment: CDR1 SEHNR and CDR2 FQNEAQ (reference sequence). This CDR3 reads CASSLEELADYEQYF. In DNA form, the CDR3 reads TGTGCCAGCAGCTTAGAGGAGTTGGCGGACTACGAGCAGTACTTC.

Only a few counts were recorded for this clonotype. The chain couples TRBV30 to TRBJ2-3, with TRBD2 matching over 8 bases. Germline-derived CDR1 and CDR2 are GTSNPN and SVGIG (reference sequence). The CDR3 consists of 16 residues. V was clipped by 2 bases and J by 6 bases; unmatched bases: 13. CDR3 coding DNA: TGTGCCTGGAGTTCCCTGGCGGGGGGCTACTGGGATACGCAGTATTTT. Amino acids: CAWSSLAGGYWDTQYF.

V is TRBV5-5 and J is TRBJ1-4; no clear D. V was trimmed by 0 bases and J by 6 bases, leaving 6 bases between them. CDR1 and CDR2 (germline): SGHKS, YYEKEE (reference sequence). The CDR3 spans 13 residues. The CDR3 loop is CASSLVGDEKLFF. The DNA of the CDR3 is TGTGCCAGCAGCTTGGTTGGGGATGAAAAACTGTTTTTT.

This clonotype was seen more than once but under ten times. The V and J genes are TRBV28 and TRBJ1-1; D unclear. This CDR3 is built from 14 residues. The V gene's germline CDR1 is MDHEN and CDR2 SYDVKM. V shed 6 bases and J shed 1 base, with 12 bases lying between them. CDR3 sequence (DNA): TGTGCCAGCAGCCGCCTCGTTTCGAACACTGAAGCTTTCTTT. This gives the protein CASSRLVSNTEAFF.

DNA for the CDR3: TGCAGTGCTAGAGATTACTTTTCCTACAATGAGCAGTTCTTC. Amino acid sequence: CSARDYFSYNEQFF. The chain is built from TRBV20-1 and TRBJ2-1; D uncertain. This CDR3 contains 14 residues. V dropped 0 bases and J dropped 1 base, with 7 bases sitting between them. CDR1 DFQATT and CDR2 SNEGSKA come from the germline V gene (reference sequence).

The V gene is TRBV20-1, the J gene TRBJ2-1; the match to TRBD1 covers 9 bases. CDR1 is DFQATT and CDR2 is SNEGSKA in the germline V gene (reference sequence). CDR3 length: 16 amino acids. J lost 4 bases, V lost 1 base, and 8 bases had no gene match. The CDR3 loop is CSARAKGTGHYNEQFF. The CDR3 nucleotides read TGCAGTGCTAGAGCTAAGGGGACAGGGCATTACAATGAGCAGTTCTTC.

The count of this clonotype is one. V usage is TRBV6-6 and J usage is TRBJ2-3; TRBD2 matches at 11 bases. The V gene's germline CDR1 is MNHNY and CDR2 SVGAGI (reference sequence). V trimming: 6 bases; J trimming: 2 bases; junction bases outside the gene matches: 10. The CDR3 sequence is 17 residues long. For the CDR3, the DNA is TGTGCCAGCAGACCCCGGGCTAGCGGGGGGACCACAGATACGCAGTATTTT. Translation gives CASRPRASGGTTDTQYF.

This clonotype has only a few counts. This chain uses TRBV27 with TRBJ2-5; D might be TRBD1 (7 bases). The CDR3 has 14 amino acids. Germline V gene data show CDR1 as MNHEY and CDR2 as SMNVEV (reference sequence). V gave up 5 bases and J gave up 5 bases, with 15 bases separating them. CDR3 nucleotides: TGTGCCAGCAGTGCCACTGCAGGGGGGGAGACCCAGTACTTC. Translated: CASSATAGGETQYF.

The chain has TRBV7-2 and TRBJ2-7; D not certain. The V gene's germline CDR1 is SGHTA and CDR2 FQGNSA. The CDR3 is 14 amino acids. Between the trimmed V and J ends, which lost 2 bases and 0 bases, there was a span of 8 bases. This CDR3 reads CASSLKPDSYEQYF. The CDR3 DNA sequence: TGTGCCAGCAGCTTAAAACCTGACTCCTACGAGCAGTACTTC.

This clonotype was found a few times. The chain joins TRBV3-1 to TRBJ2-3, with a weak D call TRBD2 (6 bases). The V end lost 0 bases, the J end lost 4 bases, and 17 bases lay between the germline ends. This CDR3 spans 17 amino acids. CDR1 and CDR2 (germline): LGHDT, YNNKEL (reference sequence). CDR3 sequence reads: CASSQDLTGEPADTQYF. The CDR3 region has the DNA TGTGCCAGCAGCCAAGATCTAACGGGAGAGCCCGCAGATACGCAGTATTTT.

This chain links TRBV7-3 with TRBJ2-1; 8 nucleotides agree with TRBD2. This CDR3 has 18 amino acids. Germline values: CDR1 SGHTA, CDR2 FQGTGA. With 0 bases clipped from V and 9 bases from J, the junction kept 16 bases outside the gene matches. The CDR3, as DNA: TGTGCCAGCAGCTTAACGGGGTATCAGAGCGGGGGACCAGGTGAGCAGTTCTTC. It encodes CASSLTGYQSGGPGEQFF.

The chain carries TRBV12-3 or TRBV12-4 and TRBJ2-3; perhaps TRBD2 as D (5 bases). The CDR3 has 15 residues. V was shortened by 7 bases and J by 13 bases, with 27 bases between the two germline ends. CDR3 nucleotides: TGTGCCAGCACTAGACAAAGCCCTAGCACAGATGCGGAGTATTTT. Amino acids: CASTRQSPSTDAEYF.

The chain recombines TRBV5-1 with TRBJ1-6; D not resolved. The CDR3 runs to 14 residues. Germline V gives CDR1 SGHRS, CDR2 YFSETQ. Trimming left V 1 base short and J 8 bases short, with 10 bases between. The CDR3 spells CASSLQQLDSPLHF. The CDR3 DNA is TGCGCCAGCAGCTTGCAACAGTTGGATTCACCCCTCCACTTT.

J is TRBJ1-4 and V is TRBV7-6; TRBD1 might be the D (6 bases). The CDR3 is made up of 15 amino acids. V was clipped by 5 bases and J by 4 bases, with 14 bases between them. CDR1 and CDR2 (germline): SGHVS, FNYEAQ. Written as DNA, the CDR3 is TGTGCCAGCAGCCCCCGGACAGCATGTAATGAAAAACTGTTTTTT. Translating it yields CASSPRTACNEKLFF.

The chain is built from TRBV5-1 and TRBJ2-1, with 9 bases lining up with TRBD1. The V gene end was trimmed by 9 bases and the J gene end by 2 bases; junction bases not matched to a gene: 9. This CDR3 is 15 amino acids long. Germline CDR1 is SGHRS and CDR2 is YFSETQ. This CDR3 reads CATGYGTGPYNEQFF. Here the CDR3 DNA reads TGCGCCACCGGTTATGGGACAGGGCCCTACAATGAGCAGTTCTTC.

This rearrangement joins TRBV20-1 to TRBJ1-2, with a tentative D call TRBD1 (5 bases). CDR1 DFQATT and CDR2 SNEGSKA come from the germline V gene (reference sequence). Trimming cost V 5 bases and J 2 bases, with 15 bases left between them. The CDR3 has 14 residues. The CDR3 is CSAYLTGANYGYTF. For the CDR3, the DNA is TGCAGTGCTTACCTTACAGGAGCCAACTATGGCTACACCTTC.

The chain uses TRBV6-1 and TRBJ2-5; 14 positions match TRBD2. This CDR3 contains 16 residues. Germline-derived CDR1 and CDR2 are MNHNS and SASEGT. Trimming took 3 bases from V and 2 from J; bases not matched to a gene: 2. The CDR3 loop is CASSETSGGGQETQYF. The CDR3 bases are TGTGCCAGCAGTGAGACTAGCGGGGGGGGACAAGAGACCCAGTACTTC.

This clonotype was counted only a few times. The V and J genes are TRBV7-9 and TRBJ2-5; D not certain. The CDR3 spans 14 residues. V was cut by 2 bases and J by 5 bases, with 12 bases left in between. Germline values: CDR1 SEHNR, CDR2 FQNEAQ (reference sequence). CDR3 loop: CASSLRVPWETQYF. The CDR3 nucleotides read TGTGCCAGCAGCTTAAGGGTCCCGTGGGAGACCCAGTACTTC. Based on the CDR3 plus reference TRBV7-9 and TRBJ2-5, the full variable domain is DTGVSQNPRHKITKRGQNVTFRCDPISEHNRLYWYRQTLGQGPEFLTYFQNEAQLEKSRLLSDRFSAERPKGSFSTLEIQRTEQGDSAMYLCASSLRVPWETQYFGPGTRLLVL.

Here the CDR3 reads CSARTSGIGNEQFF. In nucleotides, the CDR3 is TGCAGTGCTAGGACTAGCGGGATAGGAAATGAGCAGTTCTTC. V gene TRBV20-1 combines with J gene TRBJ2-1; TRBD2 agrees at 11 bases. This CDR3 region has 14 residues. From germline, CDR1 is DFQATT and CDR2 SNEGSKA (reference sequence). The V and J ends lost 3 bases and 7 bases, in that order; junction bases with no gene match: 5.

V is TRBV9 and J is TRBJ1-2, with D uncertain. Trimming shortened V by 3 bases and J by 6 bases, and 15 bases separated the two germline ends. The CDR3 runs 14 residues. CDR1 SGDLS and CDR2 YYNGEE come from the germline V gene. CDR3 sequence (DNA): TGTGCCAGCAGCGGTGGTGGGAGGGAAGATGGCTACACCTTC. As protein: CASSGGGREDGYTF.

In this sample, this clonotype turned up a few times. The genes are TRBV10-3 and TRBJ2-3, with D tentatively TRBD1 (5 bases). The germline V and J ends were trimmed by 10 bases and 2 bases, with 25 bases remaining between them. Germline V lookup: CDR1 ENHRY, CDR2 SYGVKD. This CDR3 comprises 17 residues. The CDR3 protein is CATLGRWGQGVTDTQYF. The CDR3 nucleotides are TGTGCCACCCTGGGTCGGTGGGGCCAAGGGGTCACAGATACGCAGTATTTT.

This clonotype showed up just a few times. For the CDR3, the DNA is TGCGCCAGCAGCCAATGGGACAGGGAACCAGATACGCAGTATTTT. Translation: CASSQWDREPDTQYF. The J gene is TRBJ2-3, the V gene TRBV4-3, with 9 bases identical to TRBD1. CDR3 length: 15 amino acids. Germline lookup yields CDR1 LGHNA and CDR2 YSLEER. The V segment lost 2 bases and the J segment 4 bases; nucleotides outside the gene matches: 4.

The gene calls are TRBV3-1 and TRBJ1-2; possible D gene TRBD1, 5 bases. This CDR3 has 15 amino acids. Trimming stripped 1 base from V and 8 bases from J, with 17 bases between. The germline V gene has CDR1 LGHDT and CDR2 YNNKEL (reference sequence). CDR3 bases: TGTGCCAGCAGCCAAGTGGGAGTAGGGGAGCGCGGCTACACCTTC. Residues: CASSQVGVGERGYTF.